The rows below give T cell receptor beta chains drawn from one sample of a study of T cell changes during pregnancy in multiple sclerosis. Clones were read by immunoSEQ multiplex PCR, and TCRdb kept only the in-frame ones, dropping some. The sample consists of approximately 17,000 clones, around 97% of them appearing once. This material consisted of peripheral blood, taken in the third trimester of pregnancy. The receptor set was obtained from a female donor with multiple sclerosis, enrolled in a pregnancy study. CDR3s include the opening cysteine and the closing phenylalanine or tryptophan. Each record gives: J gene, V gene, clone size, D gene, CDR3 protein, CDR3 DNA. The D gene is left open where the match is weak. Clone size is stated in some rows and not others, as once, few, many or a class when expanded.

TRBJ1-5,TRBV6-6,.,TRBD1,CASSYRQGNSNQPQHF,TGTGCCAGCAGTTACCGACAGGGAAATAGCAATCAGCCCCAGCATTTT
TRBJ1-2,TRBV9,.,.,CASSVGQADGYTF,TGTGCCAGCAGCGTAGGACAGGCGGATGGCTACACCTTC
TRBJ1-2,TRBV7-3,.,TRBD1,CASSSPDRDGGYTF,TGTGCCAGCAGCTCCCCCGACAGGGACGGTGGCTACACCTTC
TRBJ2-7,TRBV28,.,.,CASSLNSPYEQYF,TGTGCCAGCAGTTTAAACAGCCCCTACGAGCAGTACTTC
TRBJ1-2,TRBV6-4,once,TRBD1,CASSDGRTGYGYTF,TGTGCCAGCAGTGACGGGAGGACAGGCTATGGCTACACCTTC
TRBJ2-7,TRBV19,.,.,CASSILGASEQYF,TGTGCCAGTAGTATCTTGGGGGCCAGCGAGCAGTACTTC
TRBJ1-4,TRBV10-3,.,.,CAIKSATNEKLFF,TGTGCCATCAAGTCAGCAACTAATGAAAAACTGTTTTTT
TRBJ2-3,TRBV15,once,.,CATSRDLEGSDTQYF,TGTGCCACCAGCAGAGATCTGGAGGGCTCAGATACGCAGTATTTT
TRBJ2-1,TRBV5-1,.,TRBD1,CASSPTGVEQFF,TGCGCCAGCAGCCCGACAGGGGTTGAGCAGTTCTTC
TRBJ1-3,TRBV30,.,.,CAWNLASGNTIYF,TGTGCCTGGAATCTAGCGTCTGGAAACACCATATATTTT
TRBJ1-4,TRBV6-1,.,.,CASSERANEKLFF,TGTGCCAGCAGTGAACGGGCTAATGAAAAACTGTTTTTT
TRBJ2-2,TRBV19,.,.,CASSPRDFTGELFF,TGTGCCAGTAGTCCCCGGGACTTTACCGGGGAGCTGTTTTTT
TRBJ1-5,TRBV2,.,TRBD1,CASSRDRGSNQPQHF,TGTGCCAGCAGTCGCGACAGGGGTAGCAATCAGCCCCAGCATTTT
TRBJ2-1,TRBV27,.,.,CASTTDLYNEQFF,TGTGCCAGCACGACAGATCTTTACAATGAGCAGTTCTTC
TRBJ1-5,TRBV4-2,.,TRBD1,CASSQDRVQPQHF,TGTGCCAGCAGCCAGGACAGGGTTCAGCCCCAGCATTTT
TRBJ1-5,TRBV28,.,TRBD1,CASRTDREGIQPQHF,TGTGCCAGCAGAACGGACAGGGAAGGTATTCAGCCCCAGCATTTT
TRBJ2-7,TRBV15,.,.,CATSLDYSYEQYF,TGTGCCACCAGTCTGGACTACTCCTACGAGCAGTACTTC
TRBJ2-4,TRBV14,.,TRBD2,CASSRRTSGGPGIQYF,TGTGCCAGCAGCCGTCGTACTAGCGGGGGGCCGGGCATTCAGTACTTC
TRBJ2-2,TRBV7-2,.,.,CASSLLQGNTGELFF,TGTGCCAGCAGCTTACTACAGGGGAACACCGGGGAGCTGTTTTTT
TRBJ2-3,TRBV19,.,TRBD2,CASSIGSGGTDTQYF,TGTGCCAGTAGTATAGGTAGCGGGGGCACAGATACGCAGTATTTT
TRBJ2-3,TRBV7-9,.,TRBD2,CASSPGTSGGDTQYF,TGTGCCAGCAGCCCCGGGACTAGCGGGGGAGATACGCAGTATTTT
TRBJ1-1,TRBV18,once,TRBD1,CASSPPGTGGRNTEAFF,TGTGCCAGCTCACCGCCCGGGACAGGGGGCAGGAACACTGAAGCTTTCTTT
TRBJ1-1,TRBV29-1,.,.,CSVARGLNTEAFF,TGCAGCGTCGCCAGGGGCTTGAACACTGAAGCTTTCTTT
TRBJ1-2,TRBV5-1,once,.,CASALGTERAGNYGYTF,TGCGCCAGCGCCTTGGGGACCGAACGGGCAGGGAACTATGGCTACACCTTC